What follows are 27 T cell receptor beta chains derived from one specimen sequenced in a study of blood T cell repertoires in COVID-19. Using immunoSEQ multiplex PCR, the repertoire was profiled, and TCRdb retains in-frame clones only, with some absent. The sample comprises fewer than 700,000 clones, less than 90% of which are singletons, and 7.5% to 9.5% rests with the top ten. The sample was peripheral blood. The receptors come from a woman in her forties or fifties with COVID-19, enrolled during active disease.

The chain uses TRBV2 and TRBJ1-3, with TRBD1 as a possible D gene (6 bases). This CDR3 comprises 16 residues. V was pared by 5 bases and J by 2 bases, with 16 bases between. Per the germline V gene, CDR1 is SNHLY and CDR2 is FYNNEI. CDR3 amino acids: CASSLSDSVTGNTIYF. DNA of the CDR3: TGTGCCAGCAGTCTATCGGACAGTGTCACTGGAAACACCATATATTTT.

This clone occurred once. The J gene is TRBJ1-5, the V gene TRBV6-8; TRBD1 is a possible D gene (5 bases). Germline V gives CDR1 MNHGY, CDR2 SAAAGT. This CDR3 region has 16 residues. V lost 0 bases, J lost 3 bases, and 12 bases lay in between. The CDR3 coding sequence is TGTGCCAGCAGTTACTCATGGGGGGACCTCAATCAGCCCCAGCATTTT. This gives the protein CASSYSWGDLNQPQHF.

As for this clone: The same CDR3 can be traced to other DNA sequences in this sample. The chain couples TRBV11-2 to TRBJ1-1; TRBD1 agrees at 7 bases. The CDR3 sequence is 12 residues long. Germline assignment: CDR1 SGHAT and CDR2 FQNNGV. V lost 4 bases, J lost 10 bases, and 6 bases stayed unmatched. In nucleotides, the CDR3 is TGTGCCAGCAGCTCAAGACAGGGTGGAGCTTTCTTT. Residues: CASSSRQGGAFF. The variable domain in full, completed from reference TRBV11-2 and TRBJ1-1, reads EAGVAQSPRYKIIEKRQSVAFWCNPISGHATLYWYQQILGQGPKLLIQFQNNGVVDDSQLPKDRFSAERLKGVDSTLKIQPAKLEDSAVYLCASSSRQGGAFFGQGTRLTVV.

The genes are TRBV19 and TRBJ2-5, with D perhaps TRBD2 (6 bases). Germline V CDR1 and CDR2: LNHDA, SQIVND (reference sequence). The CDR3 length is 12 residues. The V and J ends lost 4 bases and 5 bases respectively, with 8 bases between them. The CDR3 DNA sequence: TGTGCCAGTAGTAAGAGCGGGGAGACCCAGTACTTC. Protein: CASSKSGETQYF. The whole variable domain, remainder taken from reference TRBV19 and TRBJ2-5, is DGGITQSPKYLFRKEGQNVTLSCEQNLNHDAMYWYRQDPGQGLRLIYYSQIVNDFQKGDIAEGYSVSREKKESFPLTVTSAQKNPTAFYLCASSKSGETQYFGPGTRLLVL.

The chain uses TRBV5-4 and TRBJ2-3; D unclear. Germline V gives CDR1 SGHNT, CDR2 YYREEE (reference sequence). The CDR3 has 14 residues. Trimming took 3 bases from V and 2 from J, leaving 10 bases between them. The CDR3 sequence is CASSSLAVTDTQYF. The CDR3 region has the DNA TGTGCCAGCAGCTCCTTAGCCGTCACAGATACGCAGTATTTT.

The chain employs TRBV6-5 and TRBJ1-1; no clear D gene. The V end lost 2 bases, the J end lost 3 bases, and 13 bases lay between the germline ends. The CDR3 consists of 15 residues. Germline CDR1 reads MNHEY; CDR2 reads SVGAGI. The CDR3 sequence is CASSYLDPRDTEAFF. The CDR3 DNA sequence: TGTGCCAGCAGTTACCTTGATCCTCGGGACACTGAAGCTTTCTTT.

This clone was seen only a few times. The CDR3 bases are TGTGCCAGCAGCTTAGACACAGATGAAAAACTGTTTTTT. This sequence encodes CASSLDTDEKLFF. V and J are TRBV7-9 and TRBJ1-4; D is unresolved. The V end lost 1 base, the J end lost 6 bases, and 6 bases lay between the germline ends. The CDR3 spans 13 residues. Germline V gives CDR1 SEHNR, CDR2 FQNEAQ (reference sequence).

The chain combines TRBV6-4 with TRBJ2-3; 8 nucleotides agree with TRBD2. This CDR3 spans 14 amino acids. With 3 bases clipped from V and 2 bases from J, the junction kept 1 base outside the gene matches. Germline V gene lookup returns CDR1 MRHNA and CDR2 SNTAGT. In DNA, the CDR3 is TGTGCCAGCAGTGAGCGGGGGGACACAGATACGCAGTATTTT. Its translation: CASSERGDTDTQYF.

The rearrangement links TRBV18 to TRBJ2-5, with 7 bases that match TRBD1. J gave up 4 bases and V 3 bases, and 8 bases lay outside the gene matches. The CDR3 is 15 residues long. The V gene's germline CDR1 is KGHSH and CDR2 LQKENI. CDR3: CASSPVPGGRETQYF. DNA for the CDR3: TGTGCCAGCTCACCGGTTCCAGGGGGAAGAGAGACCCAGTACTTC. Combining the CDR3 with reference TRBV18 and TRBJ2-5 gives the whole variable domain NAGVMQNPRHLVRRRGQEARLRCSPMKGHSHVYWYRQLPEEGLKFMVYLQKENIIDESGMPKERFSAEFPKEGPSILRIQQVVRGDSAAYFCASSPVPGGRETQYFGPGTRLLVL.

This clone appeared a few times. This chain joins TRBV18 and TRBJ1-1; 8 positions agree with TRBD1. Germline assignment: CDR1 KGHSH and CDR2 LQKENI. The V gene end was trimmed by 6 bases and the J gene end by 7 bases; junction bases not matched to a gene: 7. The CDR3 has 13 amino acids. The CDR3 nucleotides are TGTGCCAGCTCGCTCGGACAGGGAGTTGAAGCTTTCTTT. The encoded protein is CASSLGQGVEAFF.

The J gene is TRBJ1-6, the V gene TRBV6-2 or TRBV6-3; 9 bases line up with TRBD1. V trimming: 2 bases; J trimming: 0 bases; junction bases outside the gene matches: 5. The CDR3 is made up of 18 amino acids. Germline V lookup: CDR1 MNHEY, CDR2 SVGEGT. Here the CDR3 reads CASSYGTGPHSYNSPLHF. The DNA of the CDR3 is TGTGCCAGCAGTTACGGGACAGGGCCCCACTCCTATAATTCACCCCTCCACTTT.

This chain connects TRBV7-6 to TRBJ1-1, with a tentative D call TRBD1 (5 bases). V was trimmed by 1 base and J by 4 bases, leaving 7 bases between them. Looked up from germline, CDR1 is SGHVS and CDR2 is FNYEAQ. The CDR3 totals 13 residues. The CDR3 loop is CASSLGGFTEAFF. The CDR3 DNA is TGTGCCAGCAGCTTAGGGGGCTTCACTGAAGCTTTCTTT.

The chain joins TRBV18 to TRBJ1-1; TRBD1 is a possible D gene (6 bases). The CDR3 is 16 amino acids. Trimming took 1 base from V and 2 from J, leaving 14 bases between them. Germline V lookup: CDR1 KGHSH, CDR2 LQKENI. The CDR3 is CASSPQAGELNTEAFF. The CDR3 DNA sequence: TGTGCCAGCTCACCACAGGCAGGGGAACTAAACACTGAAGCTTTCTTT.

This clone was counted a few times. The chain is built from TRBV19 and TRBJ1-1; D is undetermined. V lost 2 bases to trimming and J lost 1 base, with 5 bases between them. The germline V gene encodes CDR1 LNHDA and CDR2 SQIVND (reference sequence). The CDR3 sequence is 13 residues long. CDR3 region: CASSINRNTEAFF. The CDR3 DNA follows: TGTGCCAGTAGTATAAACAGGAACACTGAAGCTTTCTTT.

CDR3 sequence reads: CASSPRDRKVGYGYTF. Here the CDR3 DNA reads TGTGCCAGCAGCCCTCGGGACAGGAAGGTCGGCTATGGCTACACCTTC. V is TRBV9 and J is TRBJ1-2; 8 bases are shared with TRBD1. Unmatched junction bases numbered 12, after V lost 4 bases and J lost 4 bases. In germline, CDR1 is SGDLS, CDR2 YYNGEE. The CDR3 is made up of 16 amino acids.

This chain joins TRBV27 and TRBJ2-2; 11 bases are shared with TRBD1. This CDR3 spans 16 amino acids. With 6 bases clipped from V and 1 base from J, the junction kept 4 bases outside the gene matches. Germline CDR1 MNHEY, CDR2 SMNVEV (reference sequence). The CDR3 nucleotides read TGTGCCAGCAGGTCCGGGACAGGGGGGAACACCGGGGAGCTGTTTTTT. It yields the protein CASRSGTGGNTGELFF.

This clone was seen only a few times. The chain couples TRBV25-1 to TRBJ1-1; no definite D call. Trimming left V 0 bases short and J 0 bases short, with 5 bases between. The CDR3 loop spans 14 amino acids. Germline V gives CDR1 MGHDK, CDR2 SYGVNS. In nucleotides, the CDR3 is TGTGCCAGCAGTGAATACAGTGTGAACACTGAAGCTTTCTTT. Its protein is CASSEYSVNTEAFF.

The gene calls are TRBV11-3 and TRBJ2-1, with 9 bases matching TRBD2. In germline, CDR1 is SGHNT, CDR2 YENEEA. The ends lost 5 bases at V and 3 bases at J; junction bases unmatched: 14. The CDR3 is 18 amino acids. CDR3 bases: TGTGCCAGCAGCCCCACCTCGTTTGGCGGGGGGGGCTACAATGAGCAGTTCTTC. Translation gives CASSPTSFGGGGYNEQFF.

V usage is TRBV7-2 and J usage is TRBJ1-6; TRBD1 agrees at 11 bases. CDR1 SGHTA and CDR2 FQGNSA come from the germline V gene. Unmatched junction bases numbered 7, after V lost 5 bases and J lost 7 bases. The CDR3 extends over 16 amino acids. CDR3 sequence reads: CASSPRTGGANSPLHF. DNA for the CDR3: TGTGCCAGCAGCCCGAGGACAGGGGGCGCAAATTCACCCCTCCACTTT.

The V call is TRBV5-1, the J call TRBJ2-7; 10 bases line up with TRBD1. The CDR3 consists of 14 residues. Trimming took 3 bases from V and 6 from J; bases not matched to a gene: 6. Germline V gives CDR1 SGHRS, CDR2 YFSETQ. CDR3 bases: TGCGCCAGCAGCTCAGGGACAGGGGCCTTCGAGCAGTACTTC. Translating gives CASSSGTGAFEQYF.

This clone was recorded once. The rearrangement joins TRBV3-1 (or the pseudogene TRBV3-2) to TRBJ1-5; D unclear. V lost 3 bases and J 5 bases, leaving 11 bases between the germline ends. The CDR3 spans 14 residues. Germline lookup yields CDR1 LGHDT and CDR2 YNNKEL (reference sequence). CDR3 sequence reads: CASSHGSGDQPQHF. In DNA, the CDR3 is TGTGCCAGCAGCCATGGGTCCGGGGATCAGCCCCAGCATTTT.

The V and J genes are TRBV28 and TRBJ1-1; TRBD1 aligns across 8 bases. Trimming at V came to 6 bases and at J to 2 bases, leaving 14 bases not matched to a gene. Germline CDR1 reads MDHEN; CDR2 reads SYDVKM. This CDR3 is built from 17 residues. CDR3 sequence reads: CASRLGRGLGINTEAFF. The CDR3 nucleotides read TGTGCCAGCAGGCTTGGCAGGGGGCTGGGGATAAACACTGAAGCTTTCTTT.

The V call is TRBV7-2, the J call TRBJ2-3; D remains ambiguous. Trimming took 1 base from V and 0 from J, leaving 8 bases between them. The CDR3 is made up of 15 amino acids. Germline lookup yields CDR1 SGHTA and CDR2 FQGNSA. The CDR3 is CASSLVNFSTDTQYF. CDR3 DNA: TGTGCCAGCAGCTTAGTGAACTTCAGCACAGATACGCAGTATTTT. Full variable domain (missing parts from reference TRBV7-2 and TRBJ2-3): GAGVSQSPSNKVTEKGKDVELRCDPISGHTALYWYRQSLGQGLEFLIYFQGNSAPDKSGLPSDRFSAERTGGSVSTLTIQRTQQEDSAVYLCASSLVNFSTDTQYFGPGTRLTVL.

This clone has a handful of counts. The chain uses TRBV25-1 and TRBJ2-7; a weak D match, TRBD1 (5 bases). The germline CDR1 and CDR2 sequences are MGHDK and SYGVNS. The V and J ends lost 0 bases and 5 bases respectively, with 8 bases between them. CDR3 length: 13 residues. The CDR3 nucleotides read TGTGCCAGCAGTGAATATGGCAGGGACGAGCAGTACTTC. This encodes CASSEYGRDEQYF.

This chain's CDR3 is CASWGRRNKQETQYF. The CDR3 DNA reads as TGTGCCAGCTGGGGGCGCAGAAACAAACAAGAGACCCAGTACTTC. The chain has TRBV2 and TRBJ2-5, with D perhaps matching TRBD1 (6 bases). The length of the CDR3 is 15 residues. Trimming shortened V by 8 bases and J by 2 bases, and 18 bases separated the two germline ends. Germline loops: CDR1 SNHLY, CDR2 FYNNEI.

The chain is built from TRBV6-5 and TRBJ2-3, with D tentatively TRBD1 (5 bases). CDR3 length: 14 residues. In germline, CDR1 is MNHEY, CDR2 SVGAGI. V lost 11 bases and J lost 3, with 18 bases in between. The CDR3 here is CAGSASPGTDTQYF. CDR3 nucleotide sequence: TGTGCCGGCTCAGCATCCCCAGGGACAGATACGCAGTATTTT.

This chain links TRBV6-5 with TRBJ1-6, with 10 positions matching TRBD1. V lost 8 bases and J lost 7; bases outside the gene matches: 2. Germline V gene sequence: CDR1 MNHEY, CDR2 SVGAGI. This CDR3 has 13 residues. The CDR3 reads CASPGQGNSPLHF. CDR3 DNA sequence: TGTGCCAGCCCGGGACAGGGGAATTCACCCCTCCACTTT.